Sequencing of this T cell receptor (beta chain) was carried out in a study of blood T cells in healthy people across ages. Points from the study as a whole: Those diversity estimates obtained from one million T cells were thought to be underestimates. Roughly linearly, TCR beta diversity per million T cells fell as age increased.

Between the trimmed V and J ends, which lost 5 bases and 5 bases, there was a span of 12 bases. The CDR3 length is 13 residues. Germline CDR1 is SEHNR and CDR2 is FQNEAQ (reference sequence). The authors ran a second PCR of about 7 to 11 cycles using a sample-barcoded 5' primer and a J-beta primer mix. A 12-random-nucleotide template-switch adaptor tagged each cDNA molecule. TCRdb reanalysed the 5' RACE reads using MiXCR and keeps one entry per CDR3 protein. The sample lists over 950,000 distinct CDR3 sequences; about 51% were seen once. About this clonotype: Its antigen remains unknown.

The sequence came from a woman aged 55-75 years in good health. The material sequenced was blood. The chain couples TRBV7-9 to TRBJ1-1; D unclear. The CDR3 nucleotides are TGTGCCAGCAGCACAGTAAGGAAGACTGAAGCTTTCTTT. It is translated as CASSTVRKTEAFF.